These 3 T cell receptor beta chains were sequenced from one sample in a study of cytomegalovirus exposure and HLA in healthy donors (TCRdb year 2017). Libraries were prepared through the immunoSEQ multiplex PCR assay. The clones in this table, taken by TCRdb from immuneACCESS, are in-frame only. Not every clone is retained; where verified, under half of the shortfall comes from an unresolved V gene, and the cause of the rest is unknown. The sample table contains 140,000 to 150,000 clones; only one count was recorded for about 94% of them. The ten largest clones take up approximately 1.8% of the sample. The sample consisted of PBMCs. Receptors were obtained from a man aged 18 to 30 in good health and CMV-seropositive.

The chain employs TRBV11-3 and TRBJ2-3, with TRBD2 as a possible D gene (6 bases). Germline values: CDR1 SGHNT, CDR2 YENEEA. The CDR3 is 13 amino acids. Deletions cut 5 bases from V and 6 bases from J, with 12 bases between. CDR3 sequence (DNA): TGTGCCAGCAGCCTAGTCCGGGGGGATACGCAGTATTTT. Encoded protein: CASSLVRGDTQYF. The variable domain in full, with the rest retrieved from reference TRBV11-3 and TRBJ2-3, is EAGVVQSPRYKIIEKKQPVAFWCNPISGHNTLYWYLQNLGQGPELLIRYENEEAVDDSQLPKDRFSAERLKGVDSTLKIQPAELGDSAVYLCASSLVRGDTQYFGPGTRLTVL.

V gene TRBV4-1 combines with J gene TRBJ1-1; no firm D call. Trimming left V 1 base short and J 1 base short, with 10 bases between. The CDR3 has 15 amino acids. Germline V gene sequence: CDR1 MGHRA, CDR2 YSYEKL. The DNA of the CDR3 is TGCGCCAGCAGCCAAGGGCCCGTTGGGAACACTGAAGCTTTCTTT. Its translation is CASSQGPVGNTEAFF.

The chain uses TRBV19 and TRBJ2-7; the match to TRBD1 covers 10 bases. This CDR3 region has 16 residues. V trimming: 3 bases; J trimming: 4 bases; junction bases outside the gene matches: 9. Germline V CDR1 and CDR2: LNHDA, SQIVND (reference sequence). CDR3 sequence: CASSIVLGQGVYEQYF. Here the CDR3 DNA reads TGTGCCAGTAGTATTGTGCTAGGACAGGGGGTTTACGAGCAGTACTTC.